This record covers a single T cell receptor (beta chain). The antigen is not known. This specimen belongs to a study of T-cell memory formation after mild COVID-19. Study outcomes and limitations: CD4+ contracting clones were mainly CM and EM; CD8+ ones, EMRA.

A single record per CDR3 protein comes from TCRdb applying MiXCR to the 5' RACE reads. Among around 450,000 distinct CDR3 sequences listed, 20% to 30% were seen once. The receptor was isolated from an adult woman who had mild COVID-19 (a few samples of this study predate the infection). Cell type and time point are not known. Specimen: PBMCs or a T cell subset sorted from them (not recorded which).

The CDR3 protein is CASSGGLGQPQHF. CDR3 nucleotide sequence: TGTGCCAGCAGTGGGGGCCTGGGGCAGCCCCAGCATTTT. J is TRBJ1-5 and V is TRBV6-5; the D gene is possibly TRBD1 (6 bases). The CDR3 length is 13 residues. V was clipped by 5 bases and J by 7 bases, with 12 bases between them. Germline V lookup: CDR1 MNHEY, CDR2 SVGAGI.